This T cell receptor (beta chain) originates from a study of blood T cell repertoires in COVID-19. Across the study: Acute and convalescent COVID-19 samples came from the United States, Italy and Spain. Sources were T cells, B-cell-depleted T cells, or PBMCs; the material itself was cDNA or gDNA.

CDR3 length equals 14 residues. With V trimmed by 4 bases and J by 4 bases, 6 bases remained unmatched. Germline V gene lookup returns CDR1 SQVTM and CDR2 ANQGSEA. Per the study methods: For nucleated cells, counts were estimated from reference gene primer amplification. TCRdb's copy holds only in-frame clones and misses some; the assay was immunoSEQ multiplex PCR. From that table come the V and J calls and clone size; the DNA was used to work out D and trimming. The sample records nearly 100,000 clones, roughly four fifths being singletons. The genes are TRBV29-1 and TRBJ2-3; the match to TRBD2 covers 9 bases. This receptor was identified in a man in his 70s with acute or convalescent COVID-19. The sample taken for sequencing was peripheral blood. The CDR3 here is CSVGARLAADTQYF. CDR3 in DNA: TGCAGCGTTGGGGCCAGACTAGCGGCAGATACGCAGTATTTT.